This TCR beta chain was retrieved from a study of beta chain features in type 1 diabetes. For the study at large: Summed over all samples, the examined sorted cells came to 85 million to 130 million.

The investigators reverse transcribed all of the isolated RNA, so they sequenced expressed TCRB transcripts. This table comes from immunoSEQ multiplex PCR, and its TCRdb copy is limited to in-frame clones, with some not included. The sample lists fewer than 350,000 clones, approximately 15% occurring once. Trimming cost V 3 bases and J 4 bases; bases outside gene matches: 8. Germline V lookup: CDR1 KGHSH, CDR2 LQKENI. The CDR3 contains 15 residues. Whole-study results and caveats: A pattern of fewer insertions and more deletions at VDJ junctions was seen in type 1 diabetes patients. Since sequencing was performed on cDNA, cells with high TCR expression could be over-represented. Shorter TCRB CDR3s, moderately but significantly so, were found in Type 1 diabetes patients in all four CD4+ subsets.

This clone was observed a handful of times. Its antigen is unidentified. Sequencing used naive CD4+ T cells from blood. The sequence was collected from a man aged 18 to 29 with type 1 diabetes. The chain combines TRBV18 with TRBJ2-7; 8 bases line up with TRBD1. The CDR3 DNA reads as TGTGCCAGCTCACCGGGGCAGGGGGCGAGTTACGAGCAGTACTTC. Translation: CASSPGQGASYEQYF. The full variable domain, in which reference TRBV18 and TRBJ2-7 provide the parts outside the CDR3, is NAGVMQNPRHLVRRRGQEARLRCSPMKGHSHVYWYRQLPEEGLKFMVYLQKENIIDESGMPKERFSAEFPKEGPSILRIQQVVRGDSAAYFCASSPGQGASYEQYFGPGTRLTVT.